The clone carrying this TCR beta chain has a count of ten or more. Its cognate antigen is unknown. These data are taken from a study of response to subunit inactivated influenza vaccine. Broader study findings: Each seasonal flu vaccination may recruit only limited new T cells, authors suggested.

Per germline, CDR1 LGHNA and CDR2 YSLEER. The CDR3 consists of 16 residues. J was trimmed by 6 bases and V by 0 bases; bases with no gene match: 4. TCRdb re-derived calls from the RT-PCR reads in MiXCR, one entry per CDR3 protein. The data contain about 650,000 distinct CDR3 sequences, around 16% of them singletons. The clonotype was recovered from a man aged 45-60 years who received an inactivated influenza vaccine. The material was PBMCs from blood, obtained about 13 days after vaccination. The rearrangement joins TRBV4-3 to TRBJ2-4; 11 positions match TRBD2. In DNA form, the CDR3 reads TGCGCCAGCAGCCAAGATCTGGGGACTAGCGGAAACATTCAGTACTTC. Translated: CASSQDLGTSGNIQYF.